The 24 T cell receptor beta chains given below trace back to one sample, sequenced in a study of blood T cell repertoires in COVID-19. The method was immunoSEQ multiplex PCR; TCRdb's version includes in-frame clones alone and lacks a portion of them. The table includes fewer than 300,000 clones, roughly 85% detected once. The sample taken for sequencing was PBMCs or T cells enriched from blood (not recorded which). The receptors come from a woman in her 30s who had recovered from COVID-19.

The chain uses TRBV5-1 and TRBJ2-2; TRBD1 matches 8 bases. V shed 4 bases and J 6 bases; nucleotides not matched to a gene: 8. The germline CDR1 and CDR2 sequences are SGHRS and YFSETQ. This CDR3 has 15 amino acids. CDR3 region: CASSPTGGRAGELFF. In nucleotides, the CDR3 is TGCGCCAGCAGCCCCACAGGGGGTCGGGCCGGGGAGCTGTTTTTT.

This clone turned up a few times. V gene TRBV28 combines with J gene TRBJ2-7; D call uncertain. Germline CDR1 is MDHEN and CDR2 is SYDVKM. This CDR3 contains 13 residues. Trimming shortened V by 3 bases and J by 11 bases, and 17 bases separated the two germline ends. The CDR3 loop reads CASSFNLAGLKYF. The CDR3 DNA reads TGTGCCAGCAGTTTCAACTTAGCCGGGTTGAAGTACTTC.

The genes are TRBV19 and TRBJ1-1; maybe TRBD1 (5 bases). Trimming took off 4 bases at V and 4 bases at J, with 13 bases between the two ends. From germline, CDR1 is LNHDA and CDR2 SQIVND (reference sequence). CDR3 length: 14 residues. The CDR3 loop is CASSSRGGFTEAFF. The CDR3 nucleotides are TGTGCCAGTAGTAGTCGCGGGGGGTTCACTGAAGCTTTCTTT.

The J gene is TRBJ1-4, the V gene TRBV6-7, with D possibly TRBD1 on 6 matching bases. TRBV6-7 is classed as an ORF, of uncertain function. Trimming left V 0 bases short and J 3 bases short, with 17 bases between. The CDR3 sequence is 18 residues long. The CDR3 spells CASSYSGGPHCPNEKLFF. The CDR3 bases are TGTGCCAGCAGTTACTCGGGGGGGCCCCATTGCCCTAATGAAAAACTGTTTTTT.

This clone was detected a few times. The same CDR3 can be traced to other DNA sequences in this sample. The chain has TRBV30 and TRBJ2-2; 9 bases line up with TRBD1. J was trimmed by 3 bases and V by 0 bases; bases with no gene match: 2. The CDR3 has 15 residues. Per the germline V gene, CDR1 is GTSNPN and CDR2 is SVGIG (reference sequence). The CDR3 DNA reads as TGTGCCTGGAGTGTACGGGACAGGGACACCGGGGAGCTGTTTTTT. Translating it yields CAWSVRDRDTGELFF.

The CDR3 DNA is TGTGCCAGCAGCCTCGGACAGGACTATGGCTACACCTTC. It encodes CASSLGQDYGYTF. The chain joins TRBV3-1 (or the pseudogene TRBV3-2) to TRBJ1-2, with 7 bases matching TRBD1. V shed 4 bases and J 3 bases; nucleotides not matched to a gene: 2. Germline CDR1 is LGHDT and CDR2 is YNNKEL (reference sequence). This CDR3 region has 13 residues.

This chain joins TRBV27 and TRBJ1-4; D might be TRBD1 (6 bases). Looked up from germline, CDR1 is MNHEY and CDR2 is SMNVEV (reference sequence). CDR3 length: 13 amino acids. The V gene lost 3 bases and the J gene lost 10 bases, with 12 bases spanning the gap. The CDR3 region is CASSFAGAGKLFF. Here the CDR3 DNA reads TGTGCCAGCAGTTTCGCAGGGGCCGGAAAACTGTTTTTT.

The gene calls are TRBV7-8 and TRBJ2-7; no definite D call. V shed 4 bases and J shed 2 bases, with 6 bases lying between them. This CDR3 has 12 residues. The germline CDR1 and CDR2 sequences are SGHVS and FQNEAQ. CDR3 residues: CASSYNAYEQYF. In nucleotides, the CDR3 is TGTGCCAGCAGCTACAACGCCTACGAGCAGTACTTC.

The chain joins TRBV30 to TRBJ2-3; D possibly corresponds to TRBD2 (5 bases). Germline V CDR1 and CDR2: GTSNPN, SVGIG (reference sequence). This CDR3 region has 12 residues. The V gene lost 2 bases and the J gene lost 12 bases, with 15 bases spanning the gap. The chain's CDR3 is CAWSPTRTLQYF. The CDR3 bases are TGTGCCTGGAGTCCCACCCGGACTCTCCAGTATTTT.

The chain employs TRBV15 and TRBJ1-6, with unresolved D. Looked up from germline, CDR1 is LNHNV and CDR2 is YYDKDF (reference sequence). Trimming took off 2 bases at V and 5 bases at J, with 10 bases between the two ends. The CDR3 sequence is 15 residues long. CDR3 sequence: CATSRQVGDNSPLHF. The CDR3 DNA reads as TGTGCCACCAGCAGACAGGTGGGAGATAATTCACCCCTCCACTTT.

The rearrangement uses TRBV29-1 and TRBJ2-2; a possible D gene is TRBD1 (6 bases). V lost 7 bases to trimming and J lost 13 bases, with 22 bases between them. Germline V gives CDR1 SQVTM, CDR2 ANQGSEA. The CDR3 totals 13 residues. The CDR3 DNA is TGCAGCGCCCGGGACAATCTTTTTAGGGGGCTGTTTTTT. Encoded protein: CSARDNLFRGLFF.

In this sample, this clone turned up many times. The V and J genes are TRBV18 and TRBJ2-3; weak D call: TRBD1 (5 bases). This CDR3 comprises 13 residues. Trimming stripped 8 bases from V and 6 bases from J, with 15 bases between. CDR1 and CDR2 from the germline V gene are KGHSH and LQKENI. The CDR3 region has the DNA TGTGCCAGCCGTCCGGGCAGGGATGATACGCAGTATTTT. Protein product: CASRPGRDDTQYF.

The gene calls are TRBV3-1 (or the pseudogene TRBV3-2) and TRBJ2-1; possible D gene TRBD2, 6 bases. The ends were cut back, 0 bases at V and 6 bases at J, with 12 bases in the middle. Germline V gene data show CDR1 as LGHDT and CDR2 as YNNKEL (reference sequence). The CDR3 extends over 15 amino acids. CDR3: CASSQEGTWGNEQFF. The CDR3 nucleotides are TGTGCCAGCAGCCAAGAAGGGACTTGGGGCAATGAGCAGTTCTTC.

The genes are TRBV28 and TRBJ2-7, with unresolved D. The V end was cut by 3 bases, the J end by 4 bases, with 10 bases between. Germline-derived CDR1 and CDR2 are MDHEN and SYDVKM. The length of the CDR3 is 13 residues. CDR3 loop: CASSLGVAYEQYF. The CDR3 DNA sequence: TGTGCCAGCAGTTTGGGTGTAGCATACGAGCAGTACTTC.

This chain's CDR3 is CASSRFTGIYEQYF. The CDR3 DNA reads TGTGCCAGCAGCCGTTTCACAGGGATCTACGAGCAGTACTTC. The rearrangement links TRBV28 to TRBJ2-7; D is perhaps TRBD1 (6 bases). V lost 6 bases and J 3 bases, leaving 15 bases between the germline ends. CDR3 length: 14 residues. CDR1 is MDHEN, CDR2 SYDVKM, per germline.

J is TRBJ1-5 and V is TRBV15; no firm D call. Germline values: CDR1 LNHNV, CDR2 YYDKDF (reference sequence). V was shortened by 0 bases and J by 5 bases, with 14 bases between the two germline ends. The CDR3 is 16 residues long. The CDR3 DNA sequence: TGTGCCACCAGCAGAGATTTAGCCTCTTCAGATCAGCCCCAGCATTTT. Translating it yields CATSRDLASSDQPQHF.

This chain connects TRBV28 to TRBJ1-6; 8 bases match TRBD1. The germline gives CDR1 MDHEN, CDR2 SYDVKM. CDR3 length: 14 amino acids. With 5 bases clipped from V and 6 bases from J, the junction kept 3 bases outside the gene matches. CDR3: CASSRTGLNSPLHF. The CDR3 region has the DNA TGTGCCAGCAGTCGGACAGGGCTTAATTCACCCCTCCACTTT.

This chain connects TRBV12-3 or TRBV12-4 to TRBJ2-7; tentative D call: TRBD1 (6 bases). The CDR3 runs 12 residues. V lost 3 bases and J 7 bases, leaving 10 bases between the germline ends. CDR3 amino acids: CASSFTTGEQYF. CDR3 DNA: TGTGCCAGCAGTTTCACCACAGGGGAGCAGTACTTC.

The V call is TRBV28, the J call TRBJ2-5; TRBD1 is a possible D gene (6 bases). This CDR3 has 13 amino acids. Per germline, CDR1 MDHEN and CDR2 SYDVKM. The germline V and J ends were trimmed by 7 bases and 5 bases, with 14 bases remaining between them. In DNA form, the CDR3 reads TGTGCCAGCACCCCAGGGGCGCAGGAGACCCAGTACTTC. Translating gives CASTPGAQETQYF.

In nucleotides, the CDR3 is TGTGCCAGCAGCCCCCCCGGGGGGAGACTAGCGGGGTACGAGCAGTACTTC. Its translation: CASSPPGGRLAGYEQYF. The chain uses TRBV7-2 and TRBJ2-7; 11 bases match TRBD2. The germline V gene has CDR1 SGHTA and CDR2 FQGNSA. V shed 5 bases and J 4 bases; nucleotides not matched to a gene: 13. This CDR3 region has 17 residues.

The CDR3 region is CASSSPNQPQHF. The CDR3 DNA is TGTGCCAGCAGTTCTCCCAATCAGCCCCAGCATTTT. The V and J genes are TRBV28 and TRBJ1-5; no firm D call. CDR1 is MDHEN and CDR2 is SYDVKM in the germline V gene. The germline V and J ends were trimmed by 4 bases and 3 bases, with 4 bases remaining between them. CDR3 length: 12 residues. Complete variable domain (other parts from reference TRBV28 and TRBJ1-5): DVKVTQSSRYLVKRTGEKVFLECVQDMDHENMFWYRQDPGLGLRLIYFSYDVKMKEKGDIPEGYSVSREKKERFSLILESASTNQTSMYLCASSSPNQPQHFGDGTRLSIL.

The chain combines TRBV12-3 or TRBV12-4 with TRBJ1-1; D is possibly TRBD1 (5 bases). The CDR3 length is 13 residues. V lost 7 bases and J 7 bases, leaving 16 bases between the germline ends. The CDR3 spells CASNSPSGGEAFF. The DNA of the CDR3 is TGTGCCAGCAACTCCCCCTCGGGGGGTGAAGCTTTCTTT.

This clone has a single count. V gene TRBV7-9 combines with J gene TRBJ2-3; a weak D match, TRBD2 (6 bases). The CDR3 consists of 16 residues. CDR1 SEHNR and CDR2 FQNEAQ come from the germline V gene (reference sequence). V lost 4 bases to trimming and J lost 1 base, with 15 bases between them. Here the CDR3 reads CASSYPGGTGTDTQYF. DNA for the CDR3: TGTGCCAGCAGCTATCCAGGCGGGACGGGCACAGATACGCAGTATTTT.

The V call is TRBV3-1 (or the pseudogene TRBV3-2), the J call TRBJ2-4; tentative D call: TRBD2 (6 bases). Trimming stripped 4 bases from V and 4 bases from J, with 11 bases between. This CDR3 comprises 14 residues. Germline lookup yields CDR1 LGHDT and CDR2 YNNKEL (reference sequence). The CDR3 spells CASSLGSVKNIQYF. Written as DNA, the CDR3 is TGTGCCAGCAGCCTCGGGAGCGTAAAAAACATTCAGTACTTC.